Described below is a single T cell receptor (beta chain) sequence and its context. Its antigen is unknown. This record belongs to a study of blood T cells in healthy people across ages. Overall study results and limits: TCR beta diversity per million T cells fell roughly linearly with age. Conclusively comparing naive with antigen-experienced cells was impossible with unsorted PBMCs.

Per individual sample, total RNA of at least 6 micrograms was extracted. Trimming cost V 8 bases and J 8 bases, with 13 bases left between them. Germline assignment: CDR1 DFQATT and CDR2 SNEGSKA (reference sequence). The CDR3 runs to 11 residues. It was with a sample-barcoded 5' primer and a J-beta primer mix that a second PCR of roughly 7 to 12 cycles was run. TCRdb reprocessed the 5' RACE reads with MiXCR, giving one entry per CDR3 protein. The data show about 1,400,000 distinct CDR3 sequences, approximately 42% seen once. The sequencing sample was made of blood. The source is a woman aged 18-29 years in good health. This chain uses TRBV20-1 with TRBJ2-1; D may be TRBD2 (5 bases). The DNA of the CDR3 is TGCAGTTCTATCCTCGGGGATGAGCAGTTCTTC. It is translated as CSSILGDEQFF.